This T cell receptor beta chain was profiled in a study of blood T cell repertoires in COVID-19. At the level of the study: The samples span acute and convalescent COVID-19 from the United States, Italy and Spain. Sources were T cells, B-cell-depleted T cells, or PBMCs; the material itself was cDNA or gDNA.

Germline V gene sequence: CDR1 LGHNA, CDR2 YNFKEQ. This CDR3 region has 16 residues. Trimming removed 1 base from V and 0 bases from J, with 12 bases in between. Source study methods: Reference gene primer amplification yielded estimated nucleated cell counts. Some clones are missing from TCRdb's copy, which holds only in-frame ones; the method was immunoSEQ multiplex PCR. Clonal size and the V and J genes are those of that table, whereas D and trimming came from the DNA. Of 79,000 or so clones listed, 70% to 90% were seen once; the top ten hold around 17%. The receptor was isolated from a human donor in a cohort sampled during active COVID-19. The chain has TRBV4-2 and TRBJ1-1; D uncertain. The specimen sequenced was peripheral blood. CDR3 in DNA: TGTGCCAGCAGCCAAGCCTTGGGAGCCTTGAACACTGAAGCTTTCTTT. Translating gives CASSQALGALNTEAFF.